The rows below give T cell receptor beta chains drawn from one sample of a study of CD8 T cells in Susac syndrome. TCRdb re-derived calls from the immunoSEQ multiplex PCR reads in MiXCR, one entry per CDR3 protein. The sample lists about 290,000 distinct CDR3 sequences; about 91% were seen once. Source material: CD8+ T cells from PBMCs. These receptors were taken from a human donor with multiple sclerosis. Both conserved end residues are part of each CDR3. A D gene is named only where the DNA matches it firmly. Clone size is stated in some rows and not others, as once, few, many or a class when expanded.

NA	TRBJ2-5	TRBV9	NA	CASSPVEWPGGTQYF	TGTGCCAGCAGCCCAGTAGAATGGCCTGGAGGGACCCAGTACTTC
NA	TRBJ2-5	TRBV27	NA	CASRGYSEPQETQYF	TGTGCCAGCAGAGGTTATTCTGAACCCCAAGAGACCCAGTACTTC
NA	TRBJ2-3	TRBV21-1	NA	CASIGKTDTQYF	TGTGCCAGCATCGGAAAAACGGATACGCAGTATTTT
NA	TRBJ2-5	TRBV5-4	TRBD2	CASSSGTSGNQETQYF	TGTGCCAGCAGCTCGGGGACTAGCGGGAACCAAGAGACCCAGTACTTC
NA	TRBJ2-2	TRBV7-9	TRBD2	CASSSTRLAGIGNTGELLF	TGTGCCAGCAGCTCAACCCGACTAGCGGGAATAGGGAACACCGGGGAGCTGCTTTTT
once	TRBJ2-3	TRBV28	NA	CAPSDGQYF	TGTGCCCCTAGCGACGGGCAGTATTTT
NA	TRBJ1-1	TRBV20-1	NA	CSAPGSSGTEAFF	TGCAGTGCTCCCGGTTCATCGGGCACTGAAGCTTTCTTT
NA	TRBJ2-7	TRBV29-1	TRBD2	CSAGTSGEQYF	TGCAGCGCCGGGACTAGCGGAGAGCAGTACTTC
NA	TRBJ2-7	TRBV28	NA	CASSFFVSYEQYF	TGTGCCAGCAGTTTTTTTGTCTCCTACGAGCAGTACTTC
once	TRBJ2-3	TRBV15	NA	CATQDPTTDTQYF	TGTGCCACCCAAGACCCCACGACAGATACGCAGTATTTT
NA	TRBJ1-1	TRBV27	TRBD1	CASSYQGAHTEAFF	TGTGCCAGCAGTTACCAGGGGGCGCACACTGAAGCTTTCTTT
NA	TRBJ1-5	TRBV24-1	NA	CATKDGYHSNQPQHF	TGTGCCACCAAGGACGGATATCATAGCAATCAGCCCCAGCATTTT
NA	TRBJ2-2	TRBV20-1	NA	CSAKDPGESGELFF	TGCAGTGCTAAGGACCCGGGGGAGTCCGGGGAGCTGTTTTTT
NA	TRBJ2-1	TRBV4-3	TRBD1	CASSQGGEGQGSEQFF	TGCGCCAGCAGCCAAGGCGGGGAAGGACAGGGCAGTGAGCAGTTCTTC
NA	TRBJ2-7	TRBV29-1	TRBD2	CSVEAGTSDYEQYF	TGCAGCGTTGAGGCCGGGACTAGCGACTACGAGCAGTACTTC
NA	TRBJ2-1	TRBV19	NA	CASSNPRQAGYNEQFF	TGTGCCAGTAGTAACCCACGGCAGGCTGGCTACAATGAGCAGTTCTTC
NA	TRBJ2-2	TRBV19	TRBD1	CASIQGFTGELFF	TGTGCCAGCATACAGGGGTTCACCGGGGAGCTGTTTTTT
NA	TRBJ2-7	TRBV20-1	TRBD1	CSAREQGALLYEQYF	TGCAGTGCTAGAGAGCAGGGGGCTTTACTCTACGAGCAGTACTTC
NA	TRBJ2-6	TRBV15	NA	CATTRDTLANVLTF	TGTGCCACCACCAGGGACACTCTCGCCAACGTCCTGACTTTC
NA	TRBJ1-2	TRBV2	NA	CASRLRAYGYTF	TGTGCCAGCAGACTCCGGGCTTATGGCTACACCTTC
NA	TRBJ2-3	TRBV23-1	NA	CASSQSKDTQYF	TGCGCCAGCAGTCAATCGAAAGATACGCAGTATTTT
once	TRBJ2-7	TRBV7-9	NA	CASSLWDSFEQYF	TGTGCCAGCAGCCTGTGGGACTCCTTCGAGCAGTACTTC
NA	TRBJ2-7	TRBV20-1	NA	CSARGARSVSYEQYF	TGCAGTGCTAGGGGGGCTAGGTCCGTCTCCTACGAGCAGTACTTC
once	TRBJ2-7	TRBV28	NA	CASSFVSDTSYEQYF	TGTGCCAGCAGTTTTGTGTCCGACACATCCTACGAGCAGTACTTC
NA	TRBJ1-1	TRBV20-1	NA	CSARDSRDTEAFF	TGCAGTGCTAGAGATTCGCGGGACACTGAAGCTTTCTTT
NA	TRBJ2-3	TRBV10-3	NA	CASSWGPLDGYTQYF	TGTGCCAGCTCGTGGGGACCCCTGGACGGGTATACGCAGTATTTT
NA	TRBJ1-5	TRBV19	NA	CASSWAGRGNQPQHF	TGTGCCAGTAGTTGGGCAGGAAGGGGCAATCAGCCCCAGCATTTT
NA	TRBJ2-1	TRBV4-2	NA	CASTGTRDLSYNEQFF	TGTGCCAGCACAGGAACGCGGGACTTATCCTACAATGAGCAGTTCTTC
NA	TRBJ1-5	TRBV4-2	TRBD1	CASRRTGANQPQHF	TGTGCCAGCAGACGGACAGGGGCGAATCAGCCCCAGCATTTT
NA	TRBJ1-2	TRBV16	NA	CASSHQPGPFYGYTF	TGTGCCAGCAGCCACCAACCCGGACCCTTCTATGGCTACACCTTC
NA	TRBJ2-7	TRBV29-1	NA	CSVEDPGLQPYEQYF	TGCAGCGTTGAAGACCCGGGACTGCAGCCCTACGAGCAGTACTTC
NA	TRBJ2-2	TRBV12-3/TRBV12-4	TRBD2	CASSPGLAGLNTGELFF	TGTGCCAGCAGTCCCGGACTAGCGGGATTGAACACCGGGGAGCTGTTTTTT